Here is one T cell receptor beta chain with its context. The sample is drawn from a study of shared T cell receptors in the human thymus. Trimming took 2 bases from V and 0 from J, leaving 10 bases between them. The germline gives CDR1 SGDLS, CDR2 YYNGEE. This CDR3 contains 15 residues. TCRdb's table, derived via immunoSEQ multiplex PCR, lists solely in-frame clones and lacks some. The sample includes about 380,000 clones, around 95% of them seen just once. The chain couples TRBV9 to TRBJ2-3; D uncertain. This TCR was sampled from a human donor. The sample was thymocytes. CDR3 sequence: CASSVNGTSTDTQYF. The DNA for the CDR3 is TGTGCCAGCAGCGTTAACGGCACTAGCACAGATACGCAGTATTTT.